This T cell receptor (beta chain) was sequenced for a study of blood T cell repertoires in COVID-19. Assay used: immunoSEQ multiplex PCR; TCRdb lists only in-frame clones, some missing. The sample lists fewer than 350,000 clones; around 85% were seen once. With 4 bases clipped from V and 1 base from J, the junction kept 12 bases outside the gene matches. CDR3 size: 17 residues. Germline CDR1 is SGDLS and CDR2 is YYNGEE. This chain joins TRBV9 and TRBJ2-3; 7 bases are a match to TRBD2. The TCR originated in a woman aged 40 to 55 who had recovered from COVID-19. Sequenced input: PBMCs or T cells enriched from blood (not recorded which). CDR3 loop: CASSNGRYPTGTDTQYF. The DNA for the CDR3 is TGTGCCAGCAGCAACGGGAGGTACCCTACGGGCACAGATACGCAGTATTTT.